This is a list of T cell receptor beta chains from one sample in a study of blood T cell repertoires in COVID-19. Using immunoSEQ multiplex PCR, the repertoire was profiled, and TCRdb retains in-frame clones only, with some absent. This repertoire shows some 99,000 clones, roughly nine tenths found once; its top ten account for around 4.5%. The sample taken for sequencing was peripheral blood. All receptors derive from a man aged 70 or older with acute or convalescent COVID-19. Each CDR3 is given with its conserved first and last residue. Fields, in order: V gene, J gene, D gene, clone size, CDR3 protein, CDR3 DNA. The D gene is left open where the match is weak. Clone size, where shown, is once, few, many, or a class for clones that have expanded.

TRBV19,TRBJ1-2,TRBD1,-,CASSMTGGDYGYTF,TGTGCCAGTAGTATGACAGGGGGGGACTATGGCTACACCTTC
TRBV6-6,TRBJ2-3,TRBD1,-,CASSKGQGISTDTQYF,TGTGCCAGCAGTAAGGGACAGGGGATAAGCACAGATACGCAGTATTTT
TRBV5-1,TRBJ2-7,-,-,CASSLASAVAGEQYF,TGCGCCAGCAGCTTGGCCTCGGCAGTTGCAGGCGAGCAGTACTTC
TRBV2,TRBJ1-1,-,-,CASRPDWGNTEAFF,TGTGCCAGCAGGCCGGACTGGGGGAACACTGAAGCTTTCTTT
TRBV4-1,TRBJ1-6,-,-,CASSQAPGGGLRSPLHF,TGCGCCAGCAGCCAAGCGCCCGGGGGGGGGCTGCGTTCACCCCTCCACTTT
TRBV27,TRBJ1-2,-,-,CASSFSAGMARVHGYTF,TGTGCCAGCAGTTTTAGCGCTGGAATGGCCCGCGTGCATGGCTACACCTTC
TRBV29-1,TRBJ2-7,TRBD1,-,CSVEPTGTGAHEQYF,TGCAGCGTCGAACCAACCGGGACAGGGGCCCACGAGCAGTACTTC
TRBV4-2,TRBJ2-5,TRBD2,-,CASSQASSGGRETQYF,TGTGCCAGCAGCCAAGCCAGTAGCGGGGGGAGAGAGACCCAGTACTTC
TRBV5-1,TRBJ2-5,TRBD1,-,CASSLGGYRGRETQYF,TGCGCCAGCAGCTTGGGAGGGTACAGGGGACGGGAGACCCAGTACTTC
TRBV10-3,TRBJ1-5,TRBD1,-,CAISDSTGGTYQPQHF,TGTGCCATCAGTGATTCGACAGGGGGGACCTATCAGCCCCAGCATTTT
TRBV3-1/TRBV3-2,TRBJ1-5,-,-,CASSRGRAVTQPQHF,TGTGCCAGCAGCCGCGGCAGGGCCGTTACTCAGCCCCAGCATTTT
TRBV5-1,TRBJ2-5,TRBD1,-,CASSSRQGGETQYF,TGCGCCAGCAGCTCTAGACAGGGCGGCGAGACCCAGTACTTC
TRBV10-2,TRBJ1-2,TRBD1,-,CASSPSGQGATGYTF,TGCGCCAGCAGTCCCTCTGGACAGGGGGCGACTGGCTACACCTTC
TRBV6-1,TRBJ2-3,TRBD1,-,CASSERSAGGSDTQYF,TGTGCCAGCAGTGAAAGGTCGGCAGGGGGCAGCGATACGCAGTATTTT
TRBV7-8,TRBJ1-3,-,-,CASSVWDQGTGNTIYF,TGTGCCAGCAGCGTATGGGATCAGGGCACCGGAAACACCATATATTTT
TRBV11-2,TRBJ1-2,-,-,CASSPLVWRGGYTF,TGTGCCAGCAGCCCCCTTGTTTGGAGGGGAGGCTACACCTTC
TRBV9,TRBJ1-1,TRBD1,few,CASSALQGTGTEAFF,TGTGCCAGCAGCGCCTTACAGGGGACGGGCACTGAAGCTTTCTTT
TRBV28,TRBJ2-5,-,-,CASSLLSFSQETQYF,TGTGCCAGCAGTTTACTATCGTTTAGCCAAGAGACCCAGTACTTC
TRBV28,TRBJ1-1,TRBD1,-,CASSRTGESAEAFF,TGTGCCAGCAGCCGGACAGGGGAGAGCGCTGAAGCTTTCTTT
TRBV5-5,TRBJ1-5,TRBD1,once,CASSRETGGYQPQHF,TGTGCCAGCAGCCGAGAGACAGGGGGCTATCAGCCCCAGCATTTT
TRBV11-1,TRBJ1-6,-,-,CASSPRTEWAPLHF,TGTGCCAGCAGCCCCCGGACAGAATGGGCACCCCTCCACTTT
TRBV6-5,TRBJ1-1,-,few,CASSYSRRDEAFF,TGTGCCAGCAGTTACTCGAGGAGAGATGAAGCTTTCTTT
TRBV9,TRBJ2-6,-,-,CASSVELGGNLGSGANVLTF,TGTGCCAGCAGCGTAGAGTTAGGAGGGAATCTTGGCTCTGGGGCCAACGTCCTGACTTTC
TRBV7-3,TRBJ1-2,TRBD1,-,CASSATPGQGNGYTF,TGTGCCAGCAGCGCAACGCCGGGACAGGGGAACGGCTACACCTTC
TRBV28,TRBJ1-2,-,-,CASRTVLYYGYTF,TGTGCCAGCCGGACAGTTTTATACTATGGCTACACCTTC
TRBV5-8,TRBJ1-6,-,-,CASSLGPERESPLHF,TGTGCCAGCAGCCTTGGCCCAGAGAGGGAATCACCCCTCCACTTT
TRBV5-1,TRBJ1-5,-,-,CASSLDSFSNQPQHF,TGCGCCAGCAGCTTGGACAGTTTTAGCAATCAGCCCCAGCATTTT
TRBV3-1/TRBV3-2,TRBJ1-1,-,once,CASSLTGGNTEAFF,TGTGCCAGCAGCCTGACGGGAGGGAACACTGAAGCTTTCTTT
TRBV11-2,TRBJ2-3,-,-,CASSLLVHLTDTQYF,TGTGCCAGCAGCTTACTGGTTCACTTGACAGATACGCAGTATTTT
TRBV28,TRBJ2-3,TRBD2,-,CASSSSLAGGPDTQYF,TGTGCCAGCAGTAGTTCACTAGCGGGGGGGCCAGATACGCAGTATTTT
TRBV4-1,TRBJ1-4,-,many,CASSQDTGLRNEKLFF,TGCGCCAGCAGCCAAGATACGGGACTGCGTAATGAAAAACTGTTTTTT
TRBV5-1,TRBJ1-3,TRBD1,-,CASSSGQRNTIYF,TGCGCCAGCAGCTCGGGACAGCGAAACACCATATATTTT
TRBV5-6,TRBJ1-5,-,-,CASSLYAPRSNQPQHF,TGTGCCAGCAGCTTGTACGCACCTAGGAGCAATCAGCCCCAGCATTTT
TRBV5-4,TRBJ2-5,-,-,CASRTQREETQYF,TGTGCCAGCAGAACACAGCGGGAAGAGACCCAGTACTTC
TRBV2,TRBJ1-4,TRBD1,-,CASSYRGVNEKLFF,TGTGCCAGCAGTTACAGGGGGGTTAATGAAAAACTGTTTTTT
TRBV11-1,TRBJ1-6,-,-,CASSLTDSPNSPLHF,TGTGCCAGCAGCTTAACGGACAGTCCAAATTCACCCCTCCACTTT
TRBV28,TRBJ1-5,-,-,CASRTGAGAQPQHF,TGTGCCAGCAGAACCGGAGCAGGGGCTCAGCCCCAGCATTTT
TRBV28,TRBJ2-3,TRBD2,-,CASTRTSGGNGYF,TGTGCCAGCACTAGGACTAGCGGGGGCAATGGGTATTTT
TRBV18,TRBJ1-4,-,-,CASSPPGTTHEKLFF,TGTGCCAGCTCACCACCTGGGACAACTCATGAAAAACTGTTTTTT
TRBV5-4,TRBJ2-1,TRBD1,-,CASSPATGYNEQFF,TGTGCCAGCAGCCCCGCGACAGGGTACAATGAGCAGTTCTTC
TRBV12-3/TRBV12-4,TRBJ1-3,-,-,CASRGTGNTIYF,TGTGCCAGCAGGGGGACAGGAAACACCATATATTTT
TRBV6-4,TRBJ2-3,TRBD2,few,CASSVEAGDTDTQYF,TGTGCCAGCAGTGTAGAAGCGGGGGACACAGATACGCAGTATTTT
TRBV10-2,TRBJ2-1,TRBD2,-,CASSDPRNRAAGGRSSYNEQFF,TGCGCCAGCAGTGACCCGAGAAACCGAGCAGCGGGGGGCCGAAGCTCCTACAATGAGCAGTTCTTC
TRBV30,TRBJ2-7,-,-,CAWSVGDEQYF,TGTGCCTGGAGTGTAGGAGATGAGCAGTACTTC
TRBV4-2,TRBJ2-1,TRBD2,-,CASSHSIAGGVGEQFF,TGTGCCAGCAGCCACTCCATAGCGGGGGGAGTGGGGGAGCAGTTCTTC
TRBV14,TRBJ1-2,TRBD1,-,CASSQGQGGYGYTF,TGTGCCAGCAGCCAGGGACAGGGAGGCTATGGCTACACCTTC
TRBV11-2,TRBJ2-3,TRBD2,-,CATGDGLATDTQYF,TGTGCCACTGGGGACGGACTAGCAACAGATACGCAGTATTTT
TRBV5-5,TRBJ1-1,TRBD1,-,CASSFNRGMSTEAFF,TGTGCCAGCAGCTTTAACAGGGGAATGAGTACTGAAGCTTTCTTT
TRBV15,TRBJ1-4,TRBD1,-,CATSSEVPGQGVNEKLFF,TGTGCCACCAGCAGTGAGGTCCCGGGACAGGGAGTTAATGAAAAACTGTTTTTT
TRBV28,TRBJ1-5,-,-,CASRGHISNQPQHF,TGTGCCAGCAGGGGACATATTAGCAATCAGCCCCAGCATTTT
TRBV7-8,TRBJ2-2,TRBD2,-,CASSQRTSGGTGELFF,TGTGCCAGCAGTCAACGGACTAGCGGTGGCACCGGGGAGCTGTTTTTT
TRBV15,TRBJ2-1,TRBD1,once,CATSRAKGQRSSSEQFF,TGTGCCACCAGCAGAGCGAAGGGACAGCGATCTTCGAGTGAGCAGTTCTTC